Following are 12 T cell receptor beta chains from one sample sequenced in a study of monozygotic twins with inflammatory bowel disease. TCRdb re-called the 5' RACE reads and gives one entry per CDR3 protein, without DNA. This sample's clone table lists 200,000 to 250,000 distinct CDR3 sequences. The specimen was blood. The receptors stem from a human donor with ulcerative colitis or Crohn's disease, or a healthy co-twin of an affected twin (not recorded which).

The V gene is TRBV7-2, the J gene TRBJ1-6. The germline gives CDR1 SGHTA, CDR2 FQGNSA. The CDR3 totals 13 residues. The CDR3: CASSLVYNSPLHF. Drawing the rest from reference TRBV7-2 and TRBJ1-6, the complete variable domain is GAGVSQSPSNKVTEKGKDVELRCDPISGHTALYWYRQSLGQGLEFLIYFQGNSAPDKSGLPSDRFSAERTGGSVSTLTIQRTQQEDSAVYLCASSLVYNSPLHFGNGTRLTVT.

The chain recombines TRBV20-1 with TRBJ2-1; no DNA is available, so the TRBD1 call from TCRdb remains unchecked. CDR1 is DFQATT and CDR2 is SNEGSKA in the germline V gene (reference sequence). The CDR3 consists of 13 residues. This CDR3 is CSVGGGSYNEQFF.

This chain links TRBV5-4 with TRBJ2-5; TCRdb reports TRBD2, a call that lacks DNA to check it against. Per germline, CDR1 SGHNT and CDR2 YYREEE (reference sequence). The length of the CDR3 is 15 residues. CDR3: CASSFGTAEWETQYF.

This chain links TRBV20-1 with TRBJ1-5. Germline CDR1 and CDR2: DFQATT and SNEGSKA (reference sequence). This CDR3 is 16 amino acids long. CDR3 residues: CSARDPDADSNQPQHF.

The J gene is TRBJ1-3, the V gene TRBV6-2 or TRBV6-3; TCRdb's D call of TRBD1 is untestable without DNA. The CDR3 has 14 residues. The germline CDR1 and CDR2 sequences are MNHEY and SVGEGT. The CDR3 protein is CASSFRGPGNTIYF.

V gene TRBV5-6 combines with J gene TRBJ2-1; TCRdb's D gene call, TRBD1, goes unchecked for lack of DNA. The germline V gene has CDR1 SGHDT and CDR2 YYEEEE. The CDR3 length is 17 residues. CDR3 residues: CASSVVTGTGAFDEQFF.

The chain combines TRBV20-1 with TRBJ1-2; as DNA is missing, the TRBD1 call by TCRdb cannot be tested. Per germline, CDR1 DFQATT and CDR2 SNEGSKA (reference sequence). CDR3 size: 13 residues. CDR3 region: CSAAREISYGYTF.

The genes are TRBV10-3 and TRBJ2-6. The length of the CDR3 is 17 residues. From germline, CDR1 is ENHRY and CDR2 SYGVKD. The CDR3 sequence: CAISAFPSSSGANVLTF.

The chain uses TRBV21-1 and TRBJ1-2; checking the TCRdb D call of TRBD1 is not possible without DNA. TRBV21-1 is described as a pseudogene. There are 18 residues in the CDR3. CDR3: CASSKAGQGAKENYGYTF.

This chain connects TRBV6-5 to TRBJ1-5; as DNA is missing, the TRBD1 call by TCRdb cannot be tested. The CDR3 runs to 16 residues. Germline V gives CDR1 MNHEY, CDR2 SVGAGI. The CDR3 sequence: CASSYPPDRVNQPQHF.

The chain links TRBV5-1 to TRBJ2-5; the D gene TCRdb calls, TRBD2, cannot be checked with no DNA. This CDR3 has 16 residues. The V gene's germline CDR1 is SGHRS and CDR2 YFSETQ. The CDR3 region is CASSREASGGWETQYF.

The rearrangement uses TRBV20-1 and TRBJ1-3. CDR1 DFQATT and CDR2 SNEGSKA come from the germline V gene (reference sequence). The length of the CDR3 is 14 residues. The CDR3 spells CSARDPGSGNTIYF.